This T cell receptor beta chain was obtained from a study of memory CD4+ T cells and cytomegalovirus serostatus. Overall study findings and caveats: Each of 65 to 75 CMV-associated TCRbeta sequences occurred in one to five individuals.

The CDR3 length is 15 residues. Germline values: CDR1 MNHEY, CDR2 SVGAGI. Trimming removed 6 bases from V and 5 bases from J; junction bases left unmatched: 12. As regards this clone: Its antigen is not identified.

As originally analysed: After removing out-of-frame reads, 2,204,828 distinct TCRbeta sequences remained. Sequencing was performed with immunoSEQ multiplex PCR; in TCRdb, only in-frame clones are kept and a portion is missing. V and J calls plus clone size are reproduced from that table; the DNA served to infer D and trimming. The sample includes about 52,000 clones, 83% of them seen just once. The sort gate was single viable CD3+CD4+CD8-CD45RO+ cells for memory CD4+ T cells. This TCR derives from an adult in good health and CMV-seropositive. Specimen: memory CD4+ T cells from blood. The chain uses TRBV6-5 and TRBJ1-2, with 7 bases lining up with TRBD1. The CDR3 is CASSRGRDSNYGYTF. The CDR3 bases are TGTGCCAGCAGCCGGGGCCGGGACAGCAATTATGGCTACACCTTC.